This passage covers 4 T cell receptor beta chains from one sample sequenced in a study of Ad26.COV2.S vaccination and SARS-CoV-2 variants. Libraries were prepared by immunoSEQ multiplex PCR; TCRdb keeps only in-frame clonotypes and omits some of them. The table records 300,000 to 450,000 clones, approximately 84% of them present only once. Treatment of the sample: 15 to 20 received Ad26.COV2.S at low or high dose, single or two shots; about 5 received placebo; per-sample allocation not given. Repertoires come from day 63 after the first vaccine or placebo injection. Sequencing was performed on peripheral blood, taken in a trial of Ad26.COV2.S vaccine versus placebo. All receptors come from a person between 18 and 60 years old who received the Ad26.COV2.S COVID-19 vaccine or a placebo.

This clone has a single count. The CDR3: CASSPRTPNTEAFF. DNA for the CDR3: TGTGCCAGCAGTCCCCGCACACCGAACACTGAAGCTTTCTTT. The chain has TRBV6-5 and TRBJ1-1; D is ambiguous. V shed 5 bases and J shed 1 base, with 11 bases lying between them. Germline V gene lookup returns CDR1 MNHEY and CDR2 SVGAGI. CDR3 length: 14 residues.

The gene calls are TRBV10-3 and TRBJ2-1; D is unresolved. This CDR3 has 14 amino acids. CDR1 and CDR2 from the germline V gene are ENHRY and SYGVKD. V lost 0 bases and J lost 4, with 7 bases in between. The CDR3 here is CAISESANYNEQFF. The CDR3 DNA reads as TGTGCCATCAGTGAGTCCGCCAATTACAATGAGCAGTTCTTC.

This CDR3 is CASSPFRGGQETQYF. In DNA, the CDR3 is TGTGCCAGCAGCCCTTTTAGGGGAGGACAAGAGACCCAGTACTTC. The chain uses TRBV7-2 and TRBJ2-5; maybe TRBD2 (6 bases). Germline V lookup: CDR1 SGHTA, CDR2 FQGNSA. V was clipped by 5 bases and J by 2 bases, with 15 bases between them. CDR3 size: 15 residues.

This clone has just one count. This chain joins TRBV9 and TRBJ2-7, with 9 bases that match TRBD1. Germline trimming cut 0 bases from V and 6 bases from J; bases unmatched to any gene: 7. The CDR3 has 15 amino acids. CDR1 SGDLS and CDR2 YYNGEE come from the germline V gene. The CDR3 here is CASSVERTQGAEQYF. The CDR3, as DNA: TGTGCCAGCAGCGTAGAACGGACACAGGGGGCCGAGCAGTACTTC.